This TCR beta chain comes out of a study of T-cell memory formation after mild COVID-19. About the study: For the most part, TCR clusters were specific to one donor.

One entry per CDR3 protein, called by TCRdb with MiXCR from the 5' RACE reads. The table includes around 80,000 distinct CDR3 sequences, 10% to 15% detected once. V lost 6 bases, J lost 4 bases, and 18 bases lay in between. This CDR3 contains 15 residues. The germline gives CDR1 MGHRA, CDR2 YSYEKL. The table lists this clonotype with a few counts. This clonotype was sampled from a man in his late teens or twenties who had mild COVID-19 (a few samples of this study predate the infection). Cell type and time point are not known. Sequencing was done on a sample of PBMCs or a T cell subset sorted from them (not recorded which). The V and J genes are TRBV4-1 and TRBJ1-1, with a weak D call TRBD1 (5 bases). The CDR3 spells CASRERPGNPTEAFF. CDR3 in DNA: TGCGCCAGCAGAGAACGCCCAGGGAACCCCACTGAAGCTTTCTTT.